This T cell receptor beta chain appears in the sequencing data of a study of blood T cell repertoires in COVID-19. Study overall: Researchers got acute and convalescent COVID-19 samples from the United States, Italy and Spain. Nucleic acid was either cDNA or gDNA, and it came from T cells, B-cell-depleted T cells, or PBMCs.

How the authors handled the data: Estimates of nucleated cell counts were drawn from the amplification of reference gene primers. Sequenced by immunoSEQ multiplex PCR; TCRdb stores in-frame clones only, minus some. V and J calls and clone size are given by that table; D and trimming were obtained from the DNA. The data contain some 150,000 clones, about 91% of them singletons. The sequence came from a woman in her forties or fifties with acute or convalescent COVID-19. The specimen sequenced was peripheral blood.

For the CDR3, the DNA is TGTGCCAGCTCACCAACCGGGACAGGACCCTACGAGCAGTACTTC. Protein product: CASSPTGTGPYEQYF. This chain connects TRBV18 to TRBJ2-7; 8 bases align to TRBD1. V lost 2 bases to trimming and J lost 2 bases; unmatched junction nucleotides: 5. CDR1 is KGHSH, CDR2 LQKENI, per germline. CDR3 size: 15 residues.